The rows below give T cell receptor beta chains drawn from one sample of a study of CD8 T cells in ankylosing spondylitis. TCRdb re-called the 5' RACE reads with MiXCR, one entry per CDR3 protein. The sample carries over 700,000 distinct CDR3 sequences, 15% to 20% recorded once. Sequencing was done on a sample of blood, either unsorted or a sorted T cell fraction (not recorded which). Source of these receptors: a male donor with ankylosing spondylitis. Both conserved end residues are part of each CDR3. The order of the fields is D gene, CDR3 length, clone size, J gene, V gene, CDR3 protein, CDR3 DNA. A D gene is named only where the DNA matches it firmly. Clone sizes are given selectively: once, few, many, or a class where the clone is expanded.

TRBD2,16,few,TRBJ2-1,TRBV7-2,CASRALLAGGMNEQFF,TGTGCCAGCAGGGCCCTACTAGCGGGAGGAATGAATGAGCAGTTCTTC
.,14,.,TRBJ1-1,TRBV18,CASSPPDRGPEAFF,TGTGCCAGCTCACCGCCCGATCGGGGGCCTGAAGCTTTCTTT
.,14,.,TRBJ1-1,TRBV6-1,CASKRKREDTEAFF,TGTGCCAGCAAGAGGAAGAGGGAGGACACTGAAGCTTTCTTT
.,14,.,TRBJ2-5,TRBV12-3/TRBV12-4,CASRPGTGQETQYF,TGTGCCAGCAGGCCCGGGACGGGCCAAGAGACCCAGTACTTC
.,13,.,TRBJ2-3,TRBV5-1,CASIPMGADTQYF,TGCGCCAGCATCCCGATGGGGGCAGATACGCAGTATTTT
TRBD1,15,few,TRBJ1-4,TRBV20-1,CSAREGTGWNEKLFF,TGCAGTGCTAGAGAAGGGACAGGATGGAATGAAAAACTGTTTTTT
TRBD2,15,.,TRBJ2-5,TRBV28,CASAGSGRGVKTQYF,TGTGCCAGCGCGGGGAGCGGGAGGGGTGTGAAGACCCAGTACTTC
.,13,once,TRBJ2-5,TRBV3-1,CASSQGGVGAQYF,TGTGCCAGCAGCCAAGGGGGGGTTGGGGCCCAGTACTTC
.,16,.,TRBJ1-1,TRBV9,CASSVGIGSPTTEAFF,TGTGCCAGCAGCGTAGGGATAGGGTCCCCTACTACTGAAGCTTTCTTT
.,16,.,TRBJ1-1,TRBV5-1,CASSLSGPPTNTEAFF,TGCGCCAGCAGCTTGTCGGGGCCCCCAACGAACACTGAAGCTTTCTTT
.,15,.,TRBJ1-2,TRBV28,CASSPGGGGGYGYTF,TGTGCCAGCAGTCCCGGTGGAGGGGGAGGCTATGGCTACACCTTC
TRBD1,15,few,TRBJ2-1,TRBV15,CATERTGSSYNEQFF,TGTGCCACCGAAAGGACAGGGAGCTCCTACAATGAGCAGTTCTTC
.,15,few,TRBJ2-1,TRBV5-1,CASCRGYVGANEQFF,TGCGCCAGCTGCCGCGGGTACGTGGGGGCCAATGAGCAGTTCTTC
TRBD2,19,few,TRBJ2-1,TRBV11-2,CASTQVGGLAGFSYNEQFF,TGTGCCAGCACCCAGGTTGGGGGCCTAGCGGGATTCTCCTACAATGAGCAGTTCTTC
TRBD2,15,many,TRBJ2-1,TRBV20-1,CSARSGTPGYNEQFF,TGCAGTGCCAGGAGCGGGACGCCCGGCTACAATGAGCAGTTCTTC
TRBD1,13,few,TRBJ2-7,TRBV6-1,CASSEAPDRGKYF,TGTGCCAGCAGTGAAGCACCGGACAGGGGGAAGTACTTC
TRBD2,15,few,TRBJ2-1,TRBV7-9,CASSFGAGGRDEQFF,TGTGCCAGCAGCTTCGGAGCGGGAGGGCGGGATGAGCAGTTCTTC
TRBD2,15,few,TRBJ2-1,TRBV20-1,CSARELAGEANEQFF,TGCAGTGCTAGGGAACTAGCGGGAGAGGCCAATGAGCAGTTCTTC
TRBD2,13,.,TRBJ2-1,TRBV20-1,CSLRLAQYNEQFF,TGCAGTCTGCGACTAGCGCAGTACAATGAGCAGTTCTTC
TRBD1,14,few,TRBJ1-4,TRBV7-9,CASSSQGLNEKLFF,TGTGCCAGCAGCTCACAGGGGTTAAATGAAAAACTGTTTTTT
TRBD1,15,.,TRBJ1-2,TRBV6-5,CASSYSFRGPYGYTF,TGTGCCAGCAGTTACTCGTTCAGGGGGCCCTATGGCTACACCTTC
TRBD2,15,.,TRBJ2-1,TRBV14,CASSLGLAGTTEQFF,TGTGCCAGCAGTCTAGGACTAGCGGGGACAACCGAGCAGTTCTTC
.,15,few,TRBJ2-2,TRBV2,CASIRDNPNTGELFF,TGTGCCAGCATCCGGGACAACCCGAACACCGGGGAGCTGTTTTTT
.,15,.,TRBJ2-7,TRBV2,CASSEDIQLTYEQYF,TGTGCCAGCAGTGAAGACATACAGCTTACCTACGAGCAGTACTTC
.,15,few,TRBJ1-1,TRBV3-1,CASSQDVSQGREAFF,TGTGCCAGCAGCCAAGATGTCTCGCAGGGACGAGAAGCTTTCTTT
TRBD2,15,many,TRBJ2-5,TRBV20-1,CSARDGLAGKETQYF,TGCAGTGCTAGAGACGGACTAGCGGGAAAAGAGACCCAGTACTTC
TRBD2,15,few,TRBJ2-1,TRBV12-3/TRBV12-4,CASSLDGGALNEQFF,TGTGCCAGCAGTTTAGACGGGGGGGCCCTCAATGAGCAGTTCTTC
.,17,.,TRBJ2-3,TRBV10-3,CAISATQGLGGTDTQYF,TGTGCCATCAGTGCAACACAGGGTCTGGGGGGCACAGATACGCAGTATTTT
.,14,few,TRBJ1-2,TRBV7-9,CASPSAGGSYGYTF,TGTGCCAGCCCAAGCGCCGGAGGGTCCTATGGCTACACCTTC
TRBD2,14,.,TRBJ2-7,TRBV5-1,CASSLGGGARERYF,TGCGCCAGCAGCTTAGGCGGGGGGGCAAGGGAGCGGTACTTC
TRBD2,13,.,TRBJ2-5,TRBV5-1,CASSPGLEGTQYF,TGCGCCAGCAGTCCAGGACTAGAGGGGACCCAGTACTTC
TRBD2,18,few,TRBJ2-3,TRBV5-1,CASSLGGPTSGGTDTQYF,TGCGCCAGCAGCTTGGGGGGCCCGACTAGCGGGGGGACAGATACGCAGTATTTT
.,14,.,TRBJ1-1,TRBV12-3/TRBV12-4,CASSLPPPGPGAFF,TGTGCCAGCAGTCTTCCCCCACCCGGGCCAGGGGCTTTCTTT
TRBD1,18,few,TRBJ2-6,TRBV20-1,CSASALRGTVSGANVLTF,TGCAGTGCTAGTGCCCTCAGGGGGACGGTCTCTGGGGCCAACGTCCTGACTTTC
TRBD2,17,.,TRBJ2-1,TRBV3-1,CASSQDSRLARYNEQFF,TGTGCCAGCAGCCAAGATTCGCGACTAGCTAGGTACAATGAGCAGTTCTTC
TRBD2,17,few,TRBJ2-3,TRBV20-1,CSAGGAASGVSLDTQYF,TGCAGTGCAGGCGGGGCGGCTAGCGGGGTATCTTTGGATACGCAGTATTTT
TRBD1,14,.,TRBJ1-1,TRBV7-2,CASTLTGGITEAFF,TGTGCCAGCACCCTAACAGGGGGTATCACTGAAGCTTTCTTT
TRBD2,15,few,TRBJ2-1,TRBV6-1,CASKNALAGGYEQFF,TGTGCCAGCAAAAACGCCCTAGCGGGGGGCTATGAGCAGTTCTTC
TRBD2,15,.,TRBJ2-5,TRBV6-2/TRBV6-3,CASSYRSGSRETQYF,TGTGCCAGCAGTTACCGTAGCGGGAGTCGAGAGACCCAGTACTTC
.,14,many,TRBJ2-3,TRBV2,CASSEAASTDTQYF,TGTGCCAGCAGTGAGGCAGCTAGCACAGATACGCAGTATTTT
.,14,.,TRBJ2-5,TRBV24-1,CATSDPGTLETQYF,TGTGCCACCAGTGATCCTGGGACCTTAGAGACCCAGTACTTC
.,16,few,TRBJ1-2,TRBV7-9,CASSRKAGDPHDGYTF,TGTGCCAGCAGCCGCAAAGCTGGCGACCCCCACGATGGCTACACCTTC
.,15,many,TRBJ1-1,TRBV6-1,CASSETTGLGTEAFF,TGTGCCAGCAGTGAAACGACAGGACTAGGCACTGAAGCTTTCTTT
.,14,few,TRBJ1-1,TRBV20-1,CSAHKAVENTEAFF,TGCAGTGCCCATAAGGCAGTTGAGAACACTGAAGCTTTCTTT
.,14,.,TRBJ1-1,TRBV18,CASSSGSANTEAFF,TGTGCCAGCTCCTCCGGTAGCGCTAACACTGAAGCTTTCTTT
.,16,.,TRBJ2-7,TRBV7-8,CASSLASPGSPYEQYF,TGTGCCAGCAGCTTAGCGTCCCCCGGGTCCCCCTACGAGCAGTACTTC
.,14,many,TRBJ2-1,TRBV7-9,CASSPGSSYNEQFF,TGTGCCAGCAGCCCCGGCAGCTCCTACAATGAGCAGTTCTTC
.,16,.,TRBJ1-1,TRBV7-9,CASSVGGSQGDTEAFF,TGTGCCAGCAGCGTAGGGGGTTCACAGGGCGACACTGAAGCTTTCTTT
.,15,.,TRBJ2-1,TRBV7-3,CASSLTGDTYNEQFF,TGTGCCAGCAGCTTAACAGGAGATACCTACAATGAGCAGTTCTTC
.,13,.,TRBJ2-1,TRBV27,CASSWTPGPEQFF,TGTGCCAGCAGCTGGACCCCGGGACCAGAGCAGTTCTTC
.,16,few,TRBJ2-5,TRBV12-3/TRBV12-4,CASSLADLQYVETQYF,TGTGCCAGCAGTCTCGCGGACCTACAATACGTAGAGACCCAGTACTTC
TRBD2,16,few,TRBJ2-2,TRBV27,CASSSGLAGATGELFF,TGTGCCAGCAGTTCGGGACTAGCGGGGGCTACCGGGGAGCTGTTTTTT
.,13,.,TRBJ1-2,TRBV20-1,CSAPQRDNYGYTF,TGCAGTGCTCCCCAGAGGGATAACTATGGCTACACCTTC
.,16,few,TRBJ1-2,TRBV3-1,CASSQDPSRGDYGYTF,TGTGCCAGCAGCCAAGATCCGAGTCGGGGGGACTATGGCTACACCTTC
.,14,.,TRBJ1-1,TRBV3-1,CAGSQIQGSTEAFF,TGTGCCGGCAGCCAAATACAGGGATCCACTGAAGCTTTCTTT
TRBD2,18,.,TRBJ2-3,TRBV6-5,CASSYSASGGSHTDTQYF,TGTGCCAGCAGTTACTCCGCGAGCGGGGGGTCTCACACAGATACGCAGTATTTT
TRBD2,13,.,TRBJ2-1,TRBV30,CAWSMVAGGGQFF,TGTGCCTGGAGCATGGTAGCGGGAGGGGGGCAGTTCTTC